The subject of this entry is one T cell receptor (beta chain). This specimen belongs to a study of blood T cell repertoires in COVID-19. Study-wide context: Samples of COVID-19 (acute and convalescent) were obtained from the United States, Italy and Spain.

Deletions cut 5 bases from V and 1 base from J, with 12 bases between. The CDR3 length is 15 residues. Germline CDR1 reads SGHRS; CDR2 reads YFSETQ. The protocol was immunoSEQ multiplex PCR, while the TCRdb copy is restricted to in-frame clones and leaves out a portion. The repertoire consists of 150,000 to 200,000 clones, with just over 90% occurring once and the leading ten covering around 2%. The source material was peripheral blood. This chain links TRBV5-1 with TRBJ2-2; TRBD2 might be the D (6 bases). The TCR originated in an older woman with COVID-19, enrolled during active disease. The CDR3 DNA reads TGCGCCAGCAGAGCCCCGGGGGTGAACACCGGGGAGCTGTTTTTT. Its protein product is CASRAPGVNTGELFF.